What follows describes a single T cell receptor beta chain. The data were obtained in a study of OX40 agonist ivuxolimab in advanced cancers. Any history of autoimmune disease or systemic immunosuppression disqualified patients. Clones were read by immunoSEQ multiplex PCR, and TCRdb kept only the in-frame ones, dropping some. The data show around 89,000 clones, with more than 75% seen just once and 0.6% to 0.75% held by the top ten. Trimming pared 5 bases from V and 6 bases from J, leaving 13 bases between. This CDR3 is built from 13 residues. In germline, CDR1 is SGHTA, CDR2 FQGNSA. The chain joins TRBV7-2 to TRBJ1-2, with D maybe TRBD1 (5 bases). Sequenced material: CD4+ or CD8+ T cells sorted from blood, taken in a trial of the OX40 agonist ivuxolimab. The sequence derives from an adult with an advanced solid tumor such as melanoma, head and neck, liver or kidney cancer. The CDR3 nucleotides read TGTGCCAGCAGCGAACAGGAGTGGAATGGCTACACCTTC. Protein product: CASSEQEWNGYTF.